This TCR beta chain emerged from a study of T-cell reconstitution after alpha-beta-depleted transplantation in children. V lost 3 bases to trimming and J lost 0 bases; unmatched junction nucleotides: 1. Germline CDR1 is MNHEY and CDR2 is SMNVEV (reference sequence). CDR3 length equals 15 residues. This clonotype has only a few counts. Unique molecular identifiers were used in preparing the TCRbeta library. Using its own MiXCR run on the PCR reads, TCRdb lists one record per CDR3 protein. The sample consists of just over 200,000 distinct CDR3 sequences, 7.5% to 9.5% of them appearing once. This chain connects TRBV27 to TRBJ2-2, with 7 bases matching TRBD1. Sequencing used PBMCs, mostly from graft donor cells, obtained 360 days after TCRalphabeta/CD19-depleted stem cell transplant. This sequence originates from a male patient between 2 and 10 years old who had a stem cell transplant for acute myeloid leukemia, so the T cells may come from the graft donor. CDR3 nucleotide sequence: TGTGCCAGCAGTTTTGACAGGGCGAACACCGGGGAGCTGTTTTTT. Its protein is CASSFDRANTGELFF.